This paragraph covers one T cell receptor beta chain sequence. Assay used: immunoSEQ multiplex PCR; TCRdb lists only in-frame clones, some missing. The sample has around 43,000 clones, more than 85% seen once. The data are from a study of graft-versus-host responses after intestinal transplantation. Study at large: Recipients obtained multivisceral, liver-intestinal, or isolated intestinal transplants.

This specimen consisted of PBMCs, obtained 524 days after transplant. This receptor was taken from a human patient who received an intestinal transplant, so some T cells may come from the graft donor.

The CDR3 nucleotides are TGTGCCAGCTCTTCCTACAGGGGCGGCAATCAGCCCCAGCATTTT. Protein product: CASSSYRGGNQPQHF. V gene TRBV27 combines with J gene TRBJ1-5, with 7 bases that match TRBD1. Germline-derived CDR1 and CDR2 are MNHEY and SMNVEV (reference sequence). This CDR3 is 15 amino acids long. V trimming: 8 bases; J trimming: 2 bases; junction bases outside the gene matches: 9.